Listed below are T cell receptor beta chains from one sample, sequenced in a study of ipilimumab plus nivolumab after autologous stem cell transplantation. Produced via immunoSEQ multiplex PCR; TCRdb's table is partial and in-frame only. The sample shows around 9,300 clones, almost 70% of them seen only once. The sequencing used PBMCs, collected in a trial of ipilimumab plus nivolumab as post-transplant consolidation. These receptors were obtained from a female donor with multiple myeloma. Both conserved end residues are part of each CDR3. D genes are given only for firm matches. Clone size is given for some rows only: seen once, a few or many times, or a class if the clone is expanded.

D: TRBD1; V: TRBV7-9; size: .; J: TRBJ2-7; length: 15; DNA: TGTGCCAGCAGCACCGACGTCCAGGGGGCCTACGAGCAGTACTTC; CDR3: CASSTDVQGAYEQYF
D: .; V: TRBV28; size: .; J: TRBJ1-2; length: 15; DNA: TGTGCCAGCAGTTCAGGGGAGGGGGTGGCGGATGGCTACACCTTC; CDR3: CASSSGEGVADGYTF
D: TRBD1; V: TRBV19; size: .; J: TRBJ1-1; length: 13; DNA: TGTGCCAGTAGTACTTCACAGGGGTTTGAAGCTTTCTTT; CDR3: CASSTSQGFEAFF
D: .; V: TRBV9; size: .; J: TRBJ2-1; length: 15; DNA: TGTGCCAGCAGCGTAGTGGGGAGCTCCTACAATGAGCAGTTCTTC; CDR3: CASSVVGSSYNEQFF
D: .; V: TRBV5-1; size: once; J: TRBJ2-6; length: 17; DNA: TGCGCCAGCAGCTTAAGGACAGCTACCTCTGGGGCCAACGTCCTGACTTTC; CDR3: CASSLRTATSGANVLTF
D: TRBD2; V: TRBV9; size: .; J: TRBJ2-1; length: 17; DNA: TGTGCCAGCAGCCCCCACGGGGCTAGCGGGAGTGACGATGAGCAGTTCTTC; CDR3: CASSPHGASGSDDEQFF
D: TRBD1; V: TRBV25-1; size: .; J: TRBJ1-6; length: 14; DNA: TGTGCCTCTCGCCCCGGGACAGGGGGGGCACCCCTCCACTTT; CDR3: CASRPGTGGAPLHF
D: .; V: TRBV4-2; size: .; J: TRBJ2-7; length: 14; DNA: TGTGCCAGCAGCCACGGGACGGTATCCTACGAGCAGTACTTC; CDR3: CASSHGTVSYEQYF
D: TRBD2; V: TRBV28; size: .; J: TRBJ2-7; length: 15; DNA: TGTGCCAGCAGGCCCGGACGGGAGGGTCTGTACGAGCAGTACTTC; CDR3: CASRPGREGLYEQYF
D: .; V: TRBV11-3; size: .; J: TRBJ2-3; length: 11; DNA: TGTGCCAGCAGCTCATCTGATACGCAGTATTTT; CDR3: CASSSSDTQYF
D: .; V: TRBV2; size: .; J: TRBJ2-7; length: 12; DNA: TGTGCCAGCAGCCAGGAAGGGTTCGAGCAGTACTTC; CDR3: CASSQEGFEQYF
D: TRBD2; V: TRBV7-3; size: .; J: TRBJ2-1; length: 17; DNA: TGTGCCAGCAGCCGTGGACTAGCGGGAGGGCCGGGCAATGAGCAGTTCTTC; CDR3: CASSRGLAGGPGNEQFF
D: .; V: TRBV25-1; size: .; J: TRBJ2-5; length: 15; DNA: TGTGCCAGCAGTGAACGACAGGGAGGAAAAGAGACCCAGTACTTC; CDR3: CASSERQGGKETQYF
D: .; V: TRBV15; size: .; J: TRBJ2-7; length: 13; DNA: TGTGCCACCAGCAGAGGGAGTCTCTACGAGCAGTACTTC; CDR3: CATSRGSLYEQYF
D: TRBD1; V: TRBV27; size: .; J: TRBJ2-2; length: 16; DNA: TGTGCCAGCAGTTTAACGACAGGGAAGGTCACCGGGGAGCTGTTTTTT; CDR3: CASSLTTGKVTGELFF
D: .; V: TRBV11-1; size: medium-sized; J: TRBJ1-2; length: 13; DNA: TGTGCCAGCAGCTTACTGGGCGGCTATGGCTACACCTTC; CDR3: CASSLLGGYGYTF
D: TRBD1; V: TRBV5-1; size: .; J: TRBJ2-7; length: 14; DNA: TGCGCCAGCAGGCACCCGGGACAGGGGTACGAGCAGTACTTC; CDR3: CASRHPGQGYEQYF
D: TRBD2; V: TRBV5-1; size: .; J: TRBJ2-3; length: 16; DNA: TGCGCCAGCAGCTTGATGTTAGCGGGAGGAATAGATACGCAGTATTTT; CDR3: CASSLMLAGGIDTQYF
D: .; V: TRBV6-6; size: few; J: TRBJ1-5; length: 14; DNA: TGTGCCAGCAGAGAAGGGGTTAGCAATCAGCCCCAGCATTTT; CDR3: CASREGVSNQPQHF
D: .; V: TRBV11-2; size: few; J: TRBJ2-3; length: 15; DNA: TGTGCCAGCAGCAAAATTACTCGCTCCACAGATACGCAGTATTTT; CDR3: CASSKITRSTDTQYF
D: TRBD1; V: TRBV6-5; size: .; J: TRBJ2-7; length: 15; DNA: TGTGCCAGCAGTTACGCCGGGACAGGGTCCTACGAGCAGTACTTC; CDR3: CASSYAGTGSYEQYF
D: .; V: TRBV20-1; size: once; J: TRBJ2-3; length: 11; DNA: TGCAGTGCTTCTATGGGTAATACGCAGTATTTT; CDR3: CSASMGNTQYF
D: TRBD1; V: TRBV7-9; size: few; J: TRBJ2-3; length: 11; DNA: TGTGCCACCAGGGGGCAGGGTACGCAGTATTTT; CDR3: CATRGQGTQYF
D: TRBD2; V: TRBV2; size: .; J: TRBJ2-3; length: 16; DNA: TGTGCCAGCAGTGAATCAACTAGCGGGGGGACAGATACGCAGTATTTT; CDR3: CASSESTSGGTDTQYF
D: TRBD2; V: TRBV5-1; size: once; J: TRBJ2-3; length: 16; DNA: TGCGCCAGCAGCGATTGGACTAGCGGACTCACAGATACGCAGTATTTT; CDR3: CASSDWTSGLTDTQYF
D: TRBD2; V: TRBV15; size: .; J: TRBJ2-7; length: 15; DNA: TGTGCCACCAGCAGGGTGGCTGGGACTACGGGGGAGCAGTACTTC; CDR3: CATSRVAGTTGEQYF
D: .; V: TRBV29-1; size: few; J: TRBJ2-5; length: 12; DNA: TGCAGCGTTAGGACGGATCAAGAGACCCAGTACTTC; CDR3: CSVRTDQETQYF